This T cell receptor (beta chain) was sequenced in a study of CD8 T cells in ankylosing spondylitis. Study observations and caveats: One TCR beta motif, made up of under ten highly homologous variants, appeared characteristic of ankylosing spondylitis blood. It was reported that disease-linked clones were significantly enriched in matched ankylosing spondylitis synovial fluid.

V lost 6 bases and J lost 7; bases outside the gene matches: 9. The CDR3 is 15 residues long. This clonotype was seen at least ten times. Its cognate antigen is unknown. TCRdb reprocessed the 5' RACE reads via MiXCR and lists one record per CDR3 protein. The sample lists 670,000 or so distinct CDR3 sequences; 15% to 20% were seen once. This chain joins TRBV12-3 or TRBV12-4 and TRBJ2-1, with 10 nucleotides matching TRBD1. The source is a male donor with ankylosing spondylitis. The specimen was blood, either unsorted or a sorted T cell fraction (not recorded which). The DNA for the CDR3 is TGTGCCAGCAGCGGCCGGGACAGGGGTGGGAATGAGCAGTTCTTC. Its protein product is CASSGRDRGGNEQFF.